This T cell receptor (beta chain) stems from a study of OX40 agonist ivuxolimab in advanced cancers. Whole-study context: Dose-escalation patients' cancers were hepatocellular carcinoma, melanoma, renal cell or head and neck cancer. Two cutaneous melanoma patients and one hepatocellular carcinoma patient, three in all, had partial responses. Study-wide results and caveats: Clonal expansion by week 6 occurred in CD4+ and CD8+ blood T cells (at 0.1 to 3.0 mg/kg).

The CDR3 length is 16 residues. V lost 3 bases and J lost 0, with 15 bases in between. CDR1 and CDR2 from the germline V gene are PRHDT and FYEKMQ (reference sequence). Turning to this clone: The antigen is not known.

TCRdb keeps only in-frame clones here, not all; method: immunoSEQ multiplex PCR. The table includes just over 60,000 clones, around 90% detected once. The input for sequencing was CD4+ or CD8+ T cells sorted from blood, taken in a trial of the OX40 agonist ivuxolimab. The chain has TRBV13 and TRBJ2-7; no clear D gene. This TCR was recovered from an adult with an advanced solid tumor such as melanoma, head and neck, liver or kidney cancer. CDR3 sequence (DNA): TGTGCCAGCAGCTTCAAATTTCAGATCAGCTCCTACGAGCAGTACTTC. It encodes CASSFKFQISSYEQYF.